The rows below give T cell receptor beta chains drawn from one sample of a study of blood T cell dynamics during melanoma immunotherapy. The table came from immunoSEQ multiplex PCR; TCRdb's copy has only in-frame clones and leaves some out. The sample comprises about 6,900 clones, more than 75% of which are singletons, and around 5.3% rests with the top ten. Sequencing was performed on blood, taken from a patient treated with checkpoint blockade. These receptors were obtained from a human donor with melanoma. Both conserved end residues are part of each CDR3. D genes are given only for firm matches. Clone size, where shown, is once, few, many, or a class for clones that have expanded.

>TRBJ2-3|TRBV5-1|-|-
TGCGCCAGCAGCCCCCAGGTAGAGGCAGATACGCAGTATTTT
CASSPQVEADTQYF
>TRBJ1-4|TRBV5-6|-|few
TGTGCCAGCAGCTTGTACGGGTCAATGGGTGAAAAACTGTTTTTT
CASSLYGSMGEKLFF
>TRBJ1-1|TRBV6-5|TRBD1|-
TGTGCCAGCAGTTACGACAGGGGGCCAGGGAACACTGAAGCTTTCTTT
CASSYDRGPGNTEAFF
>TRBJ1-2|TRBV9|-|-
TGTGCCAGCAGCGGACAGACATATGGCTACACCTTC
CASSGQTYGYTF
>TRBJ1-6|TRBV7-2|-|-
TGTGCCAGCAGCTTAGGGGGCTCGCGATCACCCCTCCACTTT
CASSLGGSRSPLHF
>TRBJ1-2|TRBV28|-|-
TGTGCCAGCAGTTTGGAACAGGAGGTTGGGGATGGCTACACCTTC
CASSLEQEVGDGYTF
>TRBJ1-1|TRBV28|-|-
TGTGCCAGCAGTTCCCCAAGTAACACTGAAGCTTTCTTT
CASSSPSNTEAFF
>TRBJ1-5|TRBV2|-|-
TGTGCCAGCAGTGGGCCGGGCGGCAATCAGCCCCAGCATTTT
CASSGPGGNQPQHF
>TRBJ1-6|TRBV6-5|-|-
TGTGCCAGCAGTTACGGGGGGGACTCCTATAATTCACCCCTCCACTTT
CASSYGGDSYNSPLHF
>TRBJ1-1|TRBV6-6|TRBD1|-
TGTGCCAGCAGGCAGACAGGGGGCAACACTGAAGCTTTCTTT
CASRQTGGNTEAFF
>TRBJ1-2|TRBV4-1|-|few
TGCGCCAGCAGCCAAGATTTGCAGGGGCGGGGGTATGGCTACACCTTC
CASSQDLQGRGYGYTF
>TRBJ1-1|TRBV2|-|-
TGTGCCAGCATATTCGAGATAAACACTGAAGCTTTCTTT
CASIFEINTEAFF
>TRBJ1-2|TRBV2|-|-
TGTGCCAGCAGTGGGCAGGTATCGAACTATGGCTACACCTTC
CASSGQVSNYGYTF
>TRBJ1-5|TRBV30|-|-
TGTGCCTGGAATCAGCCCCAGCATTTT
CAWNQPQHF
>TRBJ1-4|TRBV9|TRBD1|-
TGTGCCAGCAGCGTAGCCCAGGGGGCAACTAATGAAAAACTGTTTTTT
CASSVAQGATNEKLFF
>TRBJ1-2|TRBV6-5|TRBD1|few
TGTGCCAGCAGTTACGCGGACAGGTGGTCGGGCTACACCTTC
CASSYADRWSGYTF
>TRBJ1-1|TRBV7-9|-|-
TGTGCCAGCAGCCCTCGGACGCAAGCGATCTACACTGAAGCTTTCTTT
CASSPRTQAIYTEAFF
>TRBJ1-2|TRBV14|-|-
TGTGCCAGCAGCCAAGCTCCTCAGGCCGGCTACACCTTC
CASSQAPQAGYTF
>TRBJ1-5|TRBV2|-|-
TGTGCCAGCAGCTCCGCAGGGGTCCGCAATCAGCCCCAGCATTTT
CASSSAGVRNQPQHF
>TRBJ2-1|TRBV7-3|TRBD2|-
TGTGCCAGCAGCTTAGCGGGAGCAGGGGAGCAGTTCTTC
CASSLAGAGEQFF
>TRBJ1-6|TRBV7-6|TRBD1|-
TGTGCCAGCAGCTCTGGACCGGGACAGGGGAATTCACCCCTCCACTTT
CASSSGPGQGNSPLHF
>TRBJ2-2|TRBV7-3|-|-
TGTGCCAGCAGCTTATCCCTAGATCGCACCGGGGAGCTGTTTTTT
CASSLSLDRTGELFF